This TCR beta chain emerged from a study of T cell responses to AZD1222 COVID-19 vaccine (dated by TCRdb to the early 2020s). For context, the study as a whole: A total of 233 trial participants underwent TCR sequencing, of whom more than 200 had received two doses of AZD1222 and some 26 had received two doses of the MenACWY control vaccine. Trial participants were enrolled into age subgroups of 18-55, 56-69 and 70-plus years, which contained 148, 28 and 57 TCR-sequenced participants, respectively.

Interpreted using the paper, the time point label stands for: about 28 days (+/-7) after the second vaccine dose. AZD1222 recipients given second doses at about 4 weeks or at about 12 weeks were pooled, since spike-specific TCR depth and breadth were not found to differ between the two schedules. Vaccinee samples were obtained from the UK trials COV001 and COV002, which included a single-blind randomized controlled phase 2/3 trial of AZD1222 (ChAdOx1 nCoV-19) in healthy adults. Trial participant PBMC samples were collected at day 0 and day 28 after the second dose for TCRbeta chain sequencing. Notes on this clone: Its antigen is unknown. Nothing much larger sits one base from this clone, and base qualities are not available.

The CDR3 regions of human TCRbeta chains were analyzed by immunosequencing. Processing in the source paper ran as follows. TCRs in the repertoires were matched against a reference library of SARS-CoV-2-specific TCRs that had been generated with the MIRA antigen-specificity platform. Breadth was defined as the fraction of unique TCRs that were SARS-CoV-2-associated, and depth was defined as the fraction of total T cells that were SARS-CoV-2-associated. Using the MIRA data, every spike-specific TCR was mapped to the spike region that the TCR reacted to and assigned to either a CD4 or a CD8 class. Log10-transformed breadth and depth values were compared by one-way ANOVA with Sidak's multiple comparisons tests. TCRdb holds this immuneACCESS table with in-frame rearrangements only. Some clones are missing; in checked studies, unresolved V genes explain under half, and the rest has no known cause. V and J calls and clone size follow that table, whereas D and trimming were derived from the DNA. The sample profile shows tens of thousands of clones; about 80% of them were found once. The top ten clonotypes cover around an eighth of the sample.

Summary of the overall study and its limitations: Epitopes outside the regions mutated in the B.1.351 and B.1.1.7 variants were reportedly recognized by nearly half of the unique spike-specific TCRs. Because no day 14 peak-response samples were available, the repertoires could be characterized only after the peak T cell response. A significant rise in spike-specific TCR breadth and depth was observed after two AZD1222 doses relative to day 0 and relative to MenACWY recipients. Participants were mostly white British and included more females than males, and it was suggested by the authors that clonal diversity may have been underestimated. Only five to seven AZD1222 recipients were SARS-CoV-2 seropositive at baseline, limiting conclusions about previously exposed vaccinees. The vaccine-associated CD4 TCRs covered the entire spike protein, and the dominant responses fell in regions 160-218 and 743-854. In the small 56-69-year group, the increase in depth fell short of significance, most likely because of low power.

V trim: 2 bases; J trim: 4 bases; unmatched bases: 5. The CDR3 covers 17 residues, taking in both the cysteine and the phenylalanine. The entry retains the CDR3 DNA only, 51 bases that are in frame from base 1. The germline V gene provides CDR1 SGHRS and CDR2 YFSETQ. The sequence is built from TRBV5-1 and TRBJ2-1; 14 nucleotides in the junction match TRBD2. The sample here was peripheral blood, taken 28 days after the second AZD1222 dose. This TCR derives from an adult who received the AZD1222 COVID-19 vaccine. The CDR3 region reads CASSFGLAGGWYNEQFF. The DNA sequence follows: TGCGCCAGCAGCTTTGGACTAGCGGGGGGTTGGTACAATGAGCAGTTCTTC.